This paragraph reports one T cell receptor beta chain. It lacks a known antigen. The input lacks base qualities; no much larger clone sits a single base away. CDR1 and CDR2, per the germline V gene, are SGHRS and YFSETQ. Cut back by 0 bases and 0 bases, the V and J ends lie 10 bases apart. The CDR3 starts with the cysteine, ends with the phenylalanine, and has 15 residues. Only the CDR3 DNA stays, 45 bases, in frame from base 1. Interpreted using the paper, the treatment or condition label stands for: about 20 received Ad26.COV2.S at low or high dose, single or two shots; 5 received placebo; per-sample allocation not given. For vaccine and placebo recipients, repertoires were sequenced using samples collected on day 63 after the first injection. Cohort 1b enrolled 25 to 30 adults aged 18-55 years at a single site in Boston, USA, between 29 July and 7 August 2020. Ad26.COV2.S was a replication-incompetent adenovirus type 26 vector that expressed a prefusion-stabilized SARS-CoV-2 spike protein derived from the original Wuhan strain.

This entry comes from a study of Ad26.COV2.S vaccination and SARS-CoV-2 variants (dated by TCRdb to the early 2020s). Looking at the study overall: Vaccine-arm donors came from COV1001, a multicentre, randomized, double-blind, placebo-controlled phase I-IIa trial of Ad26.COV2.S in healthy adults. A total of 32 samples were included in the TCR-sequenced set, comprising around 19 Ad26.COV2.S vaccine recipients, 5 placebo recipients and 8 SARS-CoV-2 convalescent individuals. Ad26.COV2.S was administered intramuscularly at a dose of 5x10^10 or 1x10^11 viral particles, either as one shot or as two shots given 56 days apart. Trial participants were randomized into five groups of five: low-dose or high-dose Ad26.COV2.S given once or twice, or placebo on both occasions. The specificity and breadth of SARS-CoV-2-reactive T cell receptors after Ad26.COV2.S vaccination were assessed by TCRbeta repertoire sequencing. Blinding of investigators to trial group allocation was maintained during experiments and outcome assessment. Results and caveats for the whole study, not just this receptor: Comparing responses between vaccine doses or regimens was not something the study was powered to do. Substantial breadth of spike-specific CD8+ and CD4+ T cell responses was reported after vaccination. It was noted by the authors that total T cell responses may have been underestimated by the TCR breadth and depth analyses. Vaccine and placebo recipients had comparable non-spike TCR breadth, which fits with the vaccine containing only spike. Spike-specific TCR breadth was higher in Ad26.COV2.S recipients than in placebo recipients (P = 0.0014).

TCRbeta CDR3 regions were sequenced with the immunoSEQ Assay. After extraction, genomic DNA underwent amplification by bias-controlled multiplex PCR, followed by high-throughput sequencing. Per the authors' processing: To quantify the absolute abundance of every unique TCRbeta CDR3 region, sequences were collapsed and filtered. T cell fraction was estimated by normalization of TCRbeta template counts to usable DNA, with usable DNA being measured through amplification of reference genes present in all nucleated cells. Repertoire TCRs were annotated as SARS-CoV-2-specific when V gene, CDR3 amino acid sequence and J gene were exactly matched to a known reactive TCR set. The reference SARS-CoV-2 TCR set came from MIRA and was filtered for enrichment in COVID-19-positive ImmuneCODE repertoires, removing public or cross-reactive TCRs. Using the MIRA antigens, annotated TCRs were further analysed by specific ORF or by position within an ORF. Breadth was defined as annotated unique rearrangements over total unique productive rearrangements; depth was the summed frequency of those rearrangements. Two-sided Wilcoxon rank-sum tests were used to compare TCR breadth between groups. TCRdb provides this immuneACCESS table in a form limited to in-frame rearrangements. Some clones are lacking; in checked studies, under half of them reflect an unresolved V gene, and why the rest are absent is not known. That table is the source of V, J and clone size, and D and trimming were worked out from the DNA. The sample profile shows about 350,000 clones; approximately 90% of them were found once. Around 6.4% of the sample comes from the top ten.

The sequencing used peripheral blood, collected in a trial of Ad26.COV2.S vaccine versus placebo. The chain links TRBV5-1 with TRBJ2-7, with a weak D call of TRBD2 (7 bases match). The clonotype was recovered from a person aged 18 to 65 who received the Ad26.COV2.S COVID-19 vaccine or a placebo. The DNA sequence is given as TGCGCCAGCAGCTTGGGCGGGGGCCCCTCCTACGAGCAGTACTTC. This translates into CASSLGGGPSYEQYF.